Listed below are T cell receptor beta chains from one sample, sequenced in a study of cytomegalovirus exposure and HLA in healthy donors. Libraries were prepared by immunoSEQ multiplex PCR; TCRdb keeps only in-frame clonotypes and omits some of them. The repertoire holds about 180,000 clones, with 70% to 80% as singletons. The material sequenced was PBMCs. These receptors originate from a woman aged 25-40 years in good health and CMV-seropositive. The CDR3 runs from the conserved cysteine through the conserved F or W. Fields, in order: CDR3 length, J gene, D gene, clone size, V gene, CDR3 DNA, CDR3 protein. D genes are given only for firm matches. Size tells how often a clone was seen (once, few, many) or the class of an expanded clone, and some rows leave it out.

16	TRBJ2-1	TRBD2	-	TRBV6-5	TGTGCCAGCAGTTACGAGCGGGAGGGGTCCTACAATGAGCAGTTCTTC	CASSYEREGSYNEQFF
14	TRBJ2-7	-	-	TRBV6-6	TGTGCCAGCTGTTGCGGGGTCGGGACCTACGAGCAGTACTTC	CASCCGVGTYEQYF
16	TRBJ1-2	-	-	TRBV7-9	TGTGCCAGCAGCTTAGAAGTGGGGCAGGGCGGCTATGGCTACACCTTC	CASSLEVGQGGYGYTF
15	TRBJ1-3	TRBD1	-	TRBV30	TGTGCCTGGTCGACAGGGCATAGCTCTGGAAACACCATATATTTT	CAWSTGHSSGNTIYF
13	TRBJ1-3	-	-	TRBV9	TGTGCCAGCTCCGGACAGCGAGGAAACACCATATATTTT	CASSGQRGNTIYF
13	TRBJ1-1	-	-	TRBV15	TGTGCCACCAGCCGGGTGGTGAACACTGAAGCTTTCTTT	CATSRVVNTEAFF
15	TRBJ1-1	TRBD1	-	TRBV7-9	TGTGCCAGCAGCGCAACAGGGGCGTCGAACACTGAAGCTTTCTTT	CASSATGASNTEAFF
13	TRBJ2-4	-	-	TRBV11-1	TGTGCCAGCAGCTTCCAGGGGGGAGACATTCAGTACTTC	CASSFQGGDIQYF
15	TRBJ2-1	TRBD2	-	TRBV10-1	TGCGCCAGCAGTGTTATTGGGCGGGAGCAAGGTGAGCAGTTCTTC	CASSVIGREQGEQFF
13	TRBJ1-2	-	-	TRBV27	TGTGCCAGCAGTTTAGGTCAGGGTTATGGCTACACCTTC	CASSLGQGYGYTF
13	TRBJ2-2	TRBD2	few	TRBV6-1	TGTGCCAGCAGCGTCGGGGGGAGGCGGGAGCTGTTTTTT	CASSVGGRRELFF
12	TRBJ2-7	-	-	TRBV11-3	TGTGCCAGCAGCCGTTTGGAGGACGAGCAGTACTTC	CASSRLEDEQYF
14	TRBJ1-2	-	few	TRBV13	TGTGCCAGCAGCAGGAACAGACTAAACTATGGCTACACCTTC	CASSRNRLNYGYTF
13	TRBJ1-2	TRBD1	-	TRBV29-1	TGCAGCGGCCCCGGGACAGTTAACTATGGCTACACCTTC	CSGPGTVNYGYTF
17	TRBJ2-5	-	-	TRBV7-9	TGTGCCACCGAAGGTCGACTCTCGCTCGTCGACAGGGAGACCCAGTACTTC	CATEGRLSLVDRETQYF
18	TRBJ2-3	TRBD2	-	TRBV19	TGTGCCAGTAGTATCTCGGGGACTAGCGGGAGTAGGAGAGATACGCAGTATTTT	CASSISGTSGSRRDTQYF
14	TRBJ2-5	-	-	TRBV10-3	TGTGCCATCAGTGGGGGTAGCGTCGGAGAGACCCAGTACTTC	CAISGGSVGETQYF
15	TRBJ2-1	-	once	TRBV30	TGTGCCTGGAGTAAAGAGAGTCCCACCTACAATGAGCAGTTCTTC	CAWSKESPTYNEQFF
14	TRBJ2-5	TRBD1	-	TRBV7-2	TGTGCCAGCAGGACCACAGGGGCCCAAGAGACCCAGTACTTC	CASRTTGAQETQYF
15	TRBJ1-5	-	-	TRBV4-3	TGCGCCAGCAGCCCGAATACAGGGAGCAATCAGCCCCAGCATTTT	CASSPNTGSNQPQHF
13	TRBJ2-7	TRBD1	-	TRBV28	TGTGCCAGCAGTCTCTACAGGGGCTACGAGCAGTACTTC	CASSLYRGYEQYF
14	TRBJ1-2	-	-	TRBV11-2	TGTGCCAGCAGCTTAACAGGGCTCAACTATGGCTACACCTTC	CASSLTGLNYGYTF
14	TRBJ2-7	TRBD2	-	TRBV28	TGTGCCACCCACTCTAGCGGGAAATTCTACGAGCAGTACTTC	CATHSSGKFYEQYF
12	TRBJ2-7	-	few	TRBV13	TGTGCCAGCAGCCAGAGACAGGACGAGCAGTACTTC	CASSQRQDEQYF
13	TRBJ2-3	-	-	TRBV28	TGTGCCAGCAGGCTAGTCACGCCAGATACGCAGTATTTT	CASRLVTPDTQYF
14	TRBJ2-2	-	once	TRBV7-8	TGTGCCAGCAGCTTAGACAGGGACACCGGGGAGCTGTTTTTT	CASSLDRDTGELFF
14	TRBJ1-2	TRBD1	-	TRBV5-4	TGTGCCAGCAACAGACCGGGACAGGGTTATGGCTACACCTTC	CASNRPGQGYGYTF
19	TRBJ2-2	TRBD2	-	TRBV30	TGTGCCTGGACCATGGGGGCCTCCGGACTAGCGGGAGTCGTCGGGGAGCTGTTTTTT	CAWTMGASGLAGVVGELFF
13	TRBJ1-5	-	-	TRBV29-1	TGCAGCGTTGAAATCGGGGAGGGTCAGCCCCAGCATTTT	CSVEIGEGQPQHF
11	TRBJ2-1	-	-	TRBV6-5	TGTGCCAGCAGGACTAGGGATGAGCAGTTCTTC	CASRTRDEQFF
16	TRBJ1-2	-	-	TRBV4-3	TGCGCCAGCAGCCAAGGGGGGGGGCCCTCCTCTGAAGGCTACACCTTC	CASSQGGGPSSEGYTF
17	TRBJ1-5	-	-	TRBV7-2	TGTGCCAGCAGCTTAGCTTCGACAGGAGGTAATAATCAGCCCCAGCATTTT	CASSLASTGGNNQPQHF
14	TRBJ2-1	TRBD1	few	TRBV5-5	TGTGCCAGCAGCCCTAGGGACAGGGGTAATGAGCAGTTCTTC	CASSPRDRGNEQFF
15	TRBJ2-1	TRBD2	-	TRBV27	TGTGCCAGCTCGCAACTAGCGGGCTCCTACAATGAGCAGTTCTTC	CASSQLAGSYNEQFF
16	TRBJ2-1	TRBD2	-	TRBV10-1	TGCGCCAGCAGTGAGTCGACAGTGGCGGGAGGAAATGAGCAGTTCTTC	CASSESTVAGGNEQFF
14	TRBJ2-7	-	few	TRBV7-3	TGTGCCACCTTGGCCCCAGGCCAGGCCTACGAGCAGTACTTC	CATLAPGQAYEQYF
15	TRBJ1-6	TRBD1	-	TRBV5-1	TGCGCCAGCAGCTTTGCTACAGGGGGCGATTCACCCCTCCACTTT	CASSFATGGDSPLHF
13	TRBJ1-4	-	few	TRBV29-1	TGCAGCACTCTAAGCCCCGGGGATGAAAAACTGTTTTTT	CSTLSPGDEKLFF
12	TRBJ1-2	-	-	TRBV29-1	TGCAGCGTTGTATGGCTGGACTATGGCTACACCTTC	CSVVWLDYGYTF
14	TRBJ2-2	-	once	TRBV6-5	TGTGCCAGCAGTTACGGGAGTGGAACCGGGGAGCTGTTTTTT	CASSYGSGTGELFF
12	TRBJ2-7	-	-	TRBV29-1	TGCAGCGTTGAATCGTCTTCCTACGAGCAGTACTTC	CSVESSSYEQYF
13	TRBJ1-1	-	-	TRBV5-4	TGTGCCAGCAGCTTGGGGCTTTTCACTGAAGCTTTCTTT	CASSLGLFTEAFF
16	TRBJ1-4	-	-	TRBV6-6	TGTGCCAGCAGTTCCCTAACAGTCCCAACTAATGAAAAACTGTTTTTT	CASSSLTVPTNEKLFF
13	TRBJ2-7	-	-	TRBV30	TGTGCCTGGAGTTCTGGGACTTCCTACGAGCAGTACTTC	CAWSSGTSYEQYF
13	TRBJ1-2	-	-	TRBV21-1	TGTGCCAGTAAGACAAGGCGGGCGTATGGCTACACCTTC	CASKTRRAYGYTF
15	TRBJ2-7	-	-	TRBV30	TGTGCCTGGATCCCACTAGAGGGCCCCTCCTACGAGCAGTACTTC	CAWIPLEGPSYEQYF
11	TRBJ1-1	-	once	TRBV30	TGTGCCTGCTTAAAGAACACTGAAGCTTTCTTT	CACLKNTEAFF
17	TRBJ2-7	TRBD2	-	TRBV5-1	TGCGCCAGCAGGATCGTAGCGGGAGGGCCGAGTTCCTACGAGCAGTACTTC	CASRIVAGGPSSYEQYF
16	TRBJ2-7	-	-	TRBV7-8	TGTGCCAGCAGCGTTGGGGGGTGGGTGGGCCCGGGCGAGCAGTACTTC	CASSVGGWVGPGEQYF
13	TRBJ1-1	-	-	TRBV30	TGTGCCTGGACCGGGGGGGCGAACACTGAAGCTTTCTTT	CAWTGGANTEAFF
12	TRBJ1-2	-	-	TRBV29-1	TGCAGCGTTGACTGGGGGGACTATGGCTACACCTTC	CSVDWGDYGYTF
15	TRBJ2-7	TRBD1	-	TRBV30	TGTGCCTGGAGTACTCTTCTGACAGGGTCCTACGAGCAGTACTTC	CAWSTLLTGSYEQYF
14	TRBJ1-2	-	-	TRBV19	TGTGCCAGTAGTATAGATCGGGCTAACTATGGCTACACCTTC	CASSIDRANYGYTF
14	TRBJ2-1	-	few	TRBV27	TGTGCCAGCAGTTTTAAGTTCGGGGTCAATGAGCAGTTCTTC	CASSFKFGVNEQFF
12	TRBJ2-3	-	-	TRBV10-3	TGTGCCACCGCGGCCCGCACAGATACGCAGTATTTT	CATAARTDTQYF
11	TRBJ1-4	-	-	TRBV30	TGTGCCTGGAGGGGGGCCCTAAAACTGTTTTTT	CAWRGALKLFF
15	TRBJ2-7	TRBD2	few	TRBV28	TGTGCCAGCATACGTATAGCGGGAGGGCCTCAGGAGCAGTACTTC	CASIRIAGGPQEQYF